The following is a TCR beta chain sequence with its context. This receptor's antigen is unknown. Base qualities are not recorded, but no much larger clone differs from it by a single base. These data come from a study of PD-1 blockade in mismatch repair-deficient tumors (dated by TCRdb to between 2016 and 2019). For context, the study as a whole: Between late 2013 and late 2016, the trial enrolled about 78 consecutive patients with around 11 types of mismatch repair-deficient cancer, all of whom had received prior treatment and were progressing. Deep sequencing of TCR CDR3 regions was used to track tumor-associated T cell clones in peripheral blood of patients responding to PD-1 blockade.

The junction shows trimming of 4 bases on V and 0 bases on J, and the gene matches do not reach 5 bases of it. The CDR3 spans 15 residues, from the cysteine through the phenylalanine. Left in the record is the CDR3 DNA by itself, 45 bases read in frame from the first base. The germline V gene provides CDR1 MNHNS and CDR2 SASEGT. Summary of the overall study and its limitations: After pembrolizumab, tumor-resident clones, which were often undetectable in blood before treatment, expanded rapidly and then contracted, generally ahead of radiologic responses.

For each enrolled patient, mismatch repair deficiency was established using either polymerase chain reaction or immunohistochemistry. A few patients who responded to pembrolizumab therapy underwent TCR sequencing. The phase II trial prospectively tested pembrolizumab PD-1 blockade in advanced mismatch repair-deficient cancers regardless of tissue of origin. Serial peripheral blood T cell samples were collected before and at multiple times after starting PD-1 blockade. Blood sampling times were expressed in weeks after the first pembrolizumab dose. Library generation was performed with the immunoSEQ multiplex PCR assay. Imported from immuneACCESS, the table was reduced by TCRdb to in-frame sequences with V and J called. These copies leave out some clones; in studies compared against another copy, an unresolved V gene accounts for under half, and the cause of the remainder is not known. The sample includes 100,000 or so clones, with approximately 83% observed a single time. The ten largest clonotypes hold around 5.8% of the sample.

This sequence uses TRBV6-1 and TRBJ1-1; TRBD1 agrees with 7 junctional bases. The receptor was derived from an adult with mismatch repair-deficient cancer. Here the sequenced sample was peripheral blood, taken about eight months after starting pembrolizumab. Read as DNA, the sequence is TGTGCCAGCAGTGCCCGACAGGGCCTGAACACTGAAGCTTTCTTT. Its protein reads: CASSARQGLNTEAFF.